The clone carrying this T cell receptor (beta chain) was seen only a few times. Its antigen is not known. The PCR was carried out with 60 Vbeta primers and 13 Jbeta primers. The data were produced by immunoSEQ multiplex PCR, yet TCRdb's version contains in-frame clones alone and is incomplete. The sample holds more than 85,000 clones, about 76% seen once. This entry comes from a study of cytomegalovirus exposure and HLA in healthy donors. Broader study findings: Previous analysis showed most TCR beta V segments were productive about 90% or about 30% of the time.

Trimming removed 0 bases at V and 3 bases at J, with 12 bases between. Germline loops: CDR1 MNHNS, CDR2 SASEGT. This CDR3 is 15 amino acids long. Material: PBMCs. The chain is built from TRBV6-1 and TRBJ2-7; maybe TRBD1 (5 bases). This receptor was obtained from a man younger than 40 in good health and CMV-seropositive. The CDR3 DNA sequence: TGTGCCAGCAGTGAAGCGAGACAGATGGTCTACGAGCAGTACTTC. This gives the protein CASSEARQMVYEQYF.